This T cell receptor (beta chain) was sequenced for a study of blood T cell repertoires in COVID-19 (TCRdb year 2020). With regard to the full study: Samples covering the acute and convalescent phases of COVID-19 were provided by collaborators in the United States, Italy and Spain. Samples came from the ongoing ImmuneRACE study (first 160 participants) plus 1,254 subjects from 6 global collaborators. The material from the prospective study consisted of cDNA or gDNA derived from T cells, B-cell-depleted T cells, or PBMCs. The dataset comprised deeply sampled blood TCRbeta repertoires from subjects exposed to, actively infected with, or recovered from COVID-19. Nearly every sample came with metadata listing a de-identified subject ID, COVID-19 status, age in years and sex. The repertoires were made available in a free public database intended to serve as a resource for research on the immune response to SARS-CoV-2. HLA class I and class II types, where available, came from metadata supplied by the sample provider rather than from assay-based typing. The paper as a whole reports these results and caveats: How much clinical and demographic metadata was included differed by source and by participant, and the metadata was provided uncurated.

Regarding this clone: No antigen is known for it. No clone much larger than this one lies a single base away; base qualities are absent.

Whole blood was collected in K2EDTA tubes by collaborating institutions according to the institutions' own protocols. For TCRbeta analysis, collaborators shipped samples as frozen whole blood, isolated PBMCs, or DNA extracted from either of those sample types. CDR1 and CDR2 were assigned from the germline V gene (reference sequence) as LGHDT and YNNKEL. Spanning cysteine to phenylalanine, the CDR3 consists of 11 amino acids. Of the read, only the CDR3 DNA is kept; its 33 bases are in frame from base 1. Trimming at the junction amounts to 3 bases on V and 10 bases on J, and the germline ends lie 9 bases apart. TCRbeta CDR3 regions were amplified from genomic DNA using the immunoSEQ Assay, a bias-controlled multiplex PCR. The original pipeline was this. The number of nucleated cells in each sample was estimated by amplification of reference gene primers within the assay. To quantify the absolute abundance of each unique TCRbeta CDR3 rearrangement, sequence reads were collapsed and filtered. For each sample, productive Simpson clonality was calculated as the square root of Simpson's diversity index over productive rearrangements. As stored in TCRdb, this immuneACCESS dataset retains in-frame rearrangements with V and J assigned. A fraction of the clones does not appear; measured against another copy, unresolved V genes explain less than half of the discrepancy, and the remainder lacks a known reason. The DNA was the basis for D and trimming; V, J and clone size are from that table. Recorded for this sample are around 200,000 clones; 70% to 90% of them occurred a single time. Clones ranked in the top ten supply about 4.1% of the sample.

Source material: peripheral blood. The chain links TRBV3-1 (or the pseudogene TRBV3-2) with TRBJ1-1, and TRBD1 may be the D gene, going by 5 matching bases. The clonotype originates from a man in his fifties with acute or convalescent COVID-19. The CDR3 region reads CASSQGLGAFF. The DNA sequence reads TGTGCCAGCAGCCAGGGACTAGGAGCTTTCTTT.